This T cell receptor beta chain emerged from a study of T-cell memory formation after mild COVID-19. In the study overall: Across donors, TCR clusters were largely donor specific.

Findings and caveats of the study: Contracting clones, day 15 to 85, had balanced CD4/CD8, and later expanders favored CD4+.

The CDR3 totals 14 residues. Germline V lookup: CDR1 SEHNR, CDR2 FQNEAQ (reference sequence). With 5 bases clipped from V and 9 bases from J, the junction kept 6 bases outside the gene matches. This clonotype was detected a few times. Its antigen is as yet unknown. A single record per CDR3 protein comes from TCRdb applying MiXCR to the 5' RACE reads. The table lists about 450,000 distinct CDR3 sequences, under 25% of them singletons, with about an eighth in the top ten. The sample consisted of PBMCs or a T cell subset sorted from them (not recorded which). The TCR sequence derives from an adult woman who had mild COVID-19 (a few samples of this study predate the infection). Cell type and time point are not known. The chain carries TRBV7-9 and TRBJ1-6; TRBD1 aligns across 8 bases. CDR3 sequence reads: CASSMTGVGSPLHF. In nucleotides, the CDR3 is TGTGCCAGCAGCATGACAGGGGTCGGTTCACCCCTCCACTTT.